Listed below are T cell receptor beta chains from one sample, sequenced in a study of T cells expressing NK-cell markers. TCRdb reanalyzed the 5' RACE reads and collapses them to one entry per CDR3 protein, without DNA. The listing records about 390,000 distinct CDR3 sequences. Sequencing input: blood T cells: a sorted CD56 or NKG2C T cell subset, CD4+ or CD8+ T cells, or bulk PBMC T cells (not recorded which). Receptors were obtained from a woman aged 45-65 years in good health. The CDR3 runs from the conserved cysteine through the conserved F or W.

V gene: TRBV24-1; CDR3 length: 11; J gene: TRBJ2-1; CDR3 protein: CATGQGGEQFF
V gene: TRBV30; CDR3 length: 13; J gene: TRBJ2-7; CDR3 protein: CAWSPLAGGEQYF
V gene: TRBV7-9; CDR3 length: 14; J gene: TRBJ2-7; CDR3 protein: CASRKGDRDYEQYF
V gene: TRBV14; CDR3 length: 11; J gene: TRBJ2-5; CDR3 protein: CASSQGPTQYF
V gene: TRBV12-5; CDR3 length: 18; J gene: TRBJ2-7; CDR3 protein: CASGLRIPGQGRSYEQYF
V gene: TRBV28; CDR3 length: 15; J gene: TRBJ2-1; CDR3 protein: CASSFNSGMYNEQFF
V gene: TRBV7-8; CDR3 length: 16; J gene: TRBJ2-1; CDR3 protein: CASSLLAGGPRNEQFF
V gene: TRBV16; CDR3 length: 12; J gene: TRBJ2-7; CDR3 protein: CASSQTGIEQYF
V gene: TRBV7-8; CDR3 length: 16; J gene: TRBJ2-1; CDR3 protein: CASSLGGRRGRFEQFF
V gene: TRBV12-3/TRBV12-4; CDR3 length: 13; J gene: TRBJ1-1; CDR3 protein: CASGQGMNTEAFF
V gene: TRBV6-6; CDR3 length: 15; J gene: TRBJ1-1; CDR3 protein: CASSTGTGGTEGAFF
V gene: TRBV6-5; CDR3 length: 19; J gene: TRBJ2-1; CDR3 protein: CASSYSSPGLAGVINEQFF
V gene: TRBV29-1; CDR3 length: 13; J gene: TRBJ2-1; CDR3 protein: CSVSDRTYNEQFF
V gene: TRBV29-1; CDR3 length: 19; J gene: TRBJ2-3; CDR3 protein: CSVERWGLAGSGLTDTQYF
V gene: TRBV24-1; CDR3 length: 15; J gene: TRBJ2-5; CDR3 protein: CATSDLGGAGETQYF
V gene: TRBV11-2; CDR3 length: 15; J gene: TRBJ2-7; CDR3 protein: CASSSPLAAPYEQYF
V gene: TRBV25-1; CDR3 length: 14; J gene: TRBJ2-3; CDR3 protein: CASQPGLPTDTQYF
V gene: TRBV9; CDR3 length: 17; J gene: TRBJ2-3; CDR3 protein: CASSVEKTSGNTDTQYF
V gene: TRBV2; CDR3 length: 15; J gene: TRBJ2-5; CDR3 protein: CASSEGTNVGETQYF
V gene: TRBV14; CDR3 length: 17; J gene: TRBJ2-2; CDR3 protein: CASSQFGQGLNTGELFF
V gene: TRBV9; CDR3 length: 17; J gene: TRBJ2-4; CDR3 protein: CASSAPTSGIAKNIQYF
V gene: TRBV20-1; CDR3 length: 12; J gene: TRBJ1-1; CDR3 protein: CSARTANTEAFF
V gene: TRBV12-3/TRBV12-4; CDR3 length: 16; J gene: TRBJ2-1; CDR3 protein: CASSLRLAGDPNEQFF
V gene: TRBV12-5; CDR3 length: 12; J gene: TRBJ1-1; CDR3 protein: CASGLEDTEAFF
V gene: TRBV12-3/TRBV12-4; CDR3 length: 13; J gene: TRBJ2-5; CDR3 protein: CASMKSFQETQYF
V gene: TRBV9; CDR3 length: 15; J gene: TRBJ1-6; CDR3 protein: CASSPDSSYNSPLHF
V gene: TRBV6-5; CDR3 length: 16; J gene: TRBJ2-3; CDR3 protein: CASSLLSAGGSDTQYF
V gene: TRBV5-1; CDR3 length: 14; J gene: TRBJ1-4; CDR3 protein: CASSPALAAEKLFF
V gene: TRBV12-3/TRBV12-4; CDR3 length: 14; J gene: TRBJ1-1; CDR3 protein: CASSLGAKNTEAFF
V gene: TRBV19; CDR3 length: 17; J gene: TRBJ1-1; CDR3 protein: CASSIISLGVSLPEAFF
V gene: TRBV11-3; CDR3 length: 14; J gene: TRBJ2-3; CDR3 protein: CASSGPGFTDTQYF
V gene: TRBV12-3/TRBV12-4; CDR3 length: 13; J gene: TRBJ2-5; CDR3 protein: CASSLIRQETQYF
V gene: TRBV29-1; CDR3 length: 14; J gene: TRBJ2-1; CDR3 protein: CSVFGKGVYNEQFF
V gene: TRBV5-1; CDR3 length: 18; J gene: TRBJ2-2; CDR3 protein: CASSAGTSGRGVTGELFF
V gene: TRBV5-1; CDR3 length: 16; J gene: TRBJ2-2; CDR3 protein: CASSLTQTGEYGELFF
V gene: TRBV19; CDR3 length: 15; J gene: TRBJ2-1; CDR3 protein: CASAARTGLRDEQFF
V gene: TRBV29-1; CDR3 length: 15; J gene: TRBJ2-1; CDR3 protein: CSVITPLRLMDEQFF